Presented here are 22 T cell receptor beta chains from one specimen sequenced in a study of Graves' ophthalmopathy and Graves' hyperthyroidism. RNA transcripts served as template for amplifying TCR beta CDR3 sequences. First-round RT-PCR employed HTBI primers, with a second-round multiplex PCR after it. TCRdb ran MiXCR on the multiplex PCR reads and lists one entry per CDR3 protein. The sample carries 170,000 or so distinct CDR3 sequences, less than 45% recorded once. Source material: peripheral blood. All receptors derive from a woman in her forties with Graves' ophthalmopathy.

In nucleotides, the CDR3 is TGTGCTAGTGGTGCCCCGGGACAGAAGAACACTGAAGCTTTCTTT. It codes for CASGAPGQKNTEAFF. This chain joins TRBV12-5 and TRBJ1-1; 7 bases align to TRBD1. This CDR3 contains 15 residues. Per germline, CDR1 LGHNT and CDR2 FRNRAP. V was pared by 5 bases and J by 1 base, with 7 bases of the junction left unmatched.

This clonotype was detected once. V gene TRBV2 combines with J gene TRBJ2-7; possible D gene TRBD2, 6 bases. The V gene lost 11 bases and the J gene lost 3 bases, with 17 bases spanning the gap. Germline CDR1 is SNHLY and CDR2 is FYNNEI. The CDR3 is 13 residues long. As DNA, the CDR3 is TGTGCCGGAGGGGAGCGGGCCGTCTACGAGCAGTACTTC. Protein sequence: CAGGERAVYEQYF.

The rearrangement links TRBV6-2 or TRBV6-3 to TRBJ1-1, with 8 nucleotides matching TRBD1. The germline V gene has CDR1 MNHEY and CDR2 SVGEGT. The junction had 5 bases not matched to a gene; V was cut back by 5 bases and J by 0 bases. The CDR3 runs to 15 residues. The CDR3 here is CASSRGRGLNTEAFF. CDR3 bases: TGTGCCAGCAGTCGCGGCAGGGGGCTGAACACTGAAGCTTTCTTT.

At least ten counts were recorded for this clonotype. The J gene is TRBJ2-7, the V gene TRBV20-1, with unresolved D. Trimming shortened V by 0 bases and J by 0 bases, and 3 bases separated the two germline ends. The CDR3 sequence is 12 residues long. Germline V gene sequence: CDR1 DFQATT, CDR2 SNEGSKA (reference sequence). The CDR3 DNA reads TGCAGTGCTAGAGAGGGCTCCTACGAGCAGTACTTC. This translates into CSAREGSYEQYF.

This chain joins TRBV12-3 or TRBV12-4 and TRBJ1-2; maybe TRBD1 (5 bases). This CDR3 comprises 13 residues. V lost 4 bases to trimming and J lost 5 bases, with 11 bases between them. Written as DNA, the CDR3 is TGTGCCAGCAGTTCCAGGGATGATTATGGCTACACCTTC. Protein product: CASSSRDDYGYTF.

This clonotype was picked up many times. The chain couples TRBV28 to TRBJ2-5, with D hard to call. Germline-derived CDR1 and CDR2 are MDHEN and SYDVKM. Trimming pared 4 bases from V and 6 bases from J, leaving 27 bases between. The CDR3 is 18 amino acids. In nucleotides, the CDR3 is TGTGCCAGCAGTTCCCTCCCCCCGTTGAAGGACGGGCGGAAGACCCAGTACTTC. It is translated as CASSSLPPLKDGRKTQYF.

The chain employs TRBV12-3 or TRBV12-4 and TRBJ1-6; D is uncertain. The CDR3 is 13 amino acids. Between the trimmed V and J ends, which lost 6 bases and 8 bases, there was a span of 11 bases. The CDR3 DNA sequence: TGTGCCAGCAGCCACGATGGGGATTCACCCCTCCACTTT. It encodes CASSHDGDSPLHF.

The genes are TRBV6-2 or TRBV6-3 and TRBJ1-2, with 10 bases aligning to TRBD1. The CDR3 is 14 amino acids. The trim removed 6 bases at V and 7 bases at J, leaving 8 bases unmatched. The germline gives CDR1 MNHEY, CDR2 SVGEGT. The CDR3 sequence: CASRSDRGLVGYTF. The CDR3 region has the DNA TGTGCCAGCAGATCTGACAGGGGGCTAGTTGGCTACACCTTC.

This rearrangement joins TRBV12-3 or TRBV12-4 to TRBJ1-2, with 9 bases that match TRBD1. The CDR3 length is 14 residues. The J segment lost 7 bases and the V segment lost 6 bases, leaving 9 bases of the junction unmatched. This CDR3 reads CASSTGTGSFGYTF. In nucleotides, the CDR3 is TGTGCCAGCAGCACCGGGACAGGGTCCTTTGGCTACACCTTC.

This clonotype occurred many times. The CDR3 reads CASSRSGTGRNEQYF. CDR3 DNA sequence: TGTGCCAGCAGCAGGTCGGGGACAGGGAGGAACGAGCAGTACTTC. J is TRBJ2-7 and V is TRBV2, with TRBD1 identical over 9 bases. From germline, CDR1 is SNHLY and CDR2 FYNNEI. The J segment lost 5 bases and the V segment lost 6 bases, leaving 11 bases of the junction unmatched. The CDR3 is made up of 15 amino acids.

The genes are TRBV28 and TRBJ1-1; TRBD1 is a possible D gene (6 bases). This CDR3 contains 12 residues. Germline V gives CDR1 MDHEN, CDR2 SYDVKM. With 6 bases removed from V and 11 bases from J, the gap between germline ends came to 16 bases. The DNA of the CDR3 is TGTGCCAGCAGGCCCAGGGGCGGTGTGGCTTTCTTT. This sequence encodes CASRPRGGVAFF.

The chain carries TRBV20-1 and TRBJ2-7; TRBD2 is a possible D gene (6 bases). CDR1 is DFQATT, CDR2 SNEGSKA, per germline (reference sequence). The V end lost 3 bases, the J end lost 4 bases, and 13 bases lay between the germline ends. There are 13 residues in the CDR3. In DNA, the CDR3 is TGCAGTGCTAGGTCCCGGGACTTGTACGAGCAGTACTTC. It is translated as CSARSRDLYEQYF.

This chain links TRBV29-1 with TRBJ2-5; D not certain. V lost 4 bases and J 4 bases, leaving 10 bases between the germline ends. The CDR3 extends over 12 amino acids. Germline V CDR1 and CDR2: SQVTM, ANQGSEA. CDR3 nucleotides: TGCAGCGTTGCTTTGGGGTCAGAGACCCAGTACTTC. This translates into CSVALGSETQYF.

The table lists this clonotype with many counts. The chain links TRBV11-1 to TRBJ2-7, with D possibly being TRBD2 (7 bases). Germline V gene lookup returns CDR1 SGHAT and CDR2 FQDESV (reference sequence). The CDR3 spans 16 residues. V lost 5 bases and J lost 3, with 20 bases in between. CDR3 in amino acids: CASSEMGGTRHYEQYF. CDR3 nucleotides: TGTGCCAGCAGCGAGATGGGGGGGACACGACACTACGAGCAGTACTTC.

This clonotype was seen many times. This sequence joins TRBV6-5 and TRBJ2-2, with 8 bases aligning to TRBD2. V shed 11 bases, J shed 1 base, and the junction held 6 bases outside the gene matches. Per the germline V gene, CDR1 is MNHEY and CDR2 is SVGAGI. The CDR3 is 14 residues long. The CDR3 spells CAATGGENTGELFF. In nucleotides, the CDR3 is TGTGCCGCGACCGGGGGGGAGAACACCGGGGAGCTGTTTTTT.

This clonotype was recorded at least ten times. V and J are TRBV7-8 and TRBJ1-5; weak D call: TRBD1 (6 bases). CDR3 length: 13 residues. Germline CDR1 is SGHVS and CDR2 is FQNEAQ. V was clipped by 1 base and J by 9 bases, with 10 bases between them. DNA of the CDR3: TGTGCCAGCAGCTTAGGGGGGCCCGGGCCCCAGCATTTT. It encodes CASSLGGPGPQHF.

This clonotype showed up many times. This rearrangement joins TRBV28 to TRBJ2-7, with D hard to call. This CDR3 contains 14 residues. V dropped 4 bases and J dropped 0 bases, with 10 bases sitting between them. Germline lookup yields CDR1 MDHEN and CDR2 SYDVKM. The CDR3 DNA sequence: TGTGCCAGCAGTTCAGTCCTAAACTCCTACGAGCAGTACTTC. Translating gives CASSSVLNSYEQYF.

This clonotype was seen repeatedly, ten times or more. The rearrangement joins TRBV12-3 or TRBV12-4 to TRBJ1-1; TRBD1 is a possible D gene (5 bases). The CDR3 is 13 amino acids. V was shortened by 2 bases and J by 5 bases, with 9 bases between the two germline ends. The CDR3 spells CASSLLGVTEAFF. The CDR3 bases are TGTGCCAGCAGTTTACTAGGGGTAACTGAAGCTTTCTTT.

This clonotype appeared a single time. This chain joins TRBV6-1 and TRBJ2-7; 8 bases align to TRBD2. The CDR3 has 15 amino acids. The V gene's germline CDR1 is MNHNS and CDR2 SASEGT. Germline trimming cut 5 bases from V and 6 bases from J; bases unmatched to any gene: 12. CDR3 sequence: CASSTPDQRESEQYF. The CDR3 bases are TGTGCCAGCAGTACCCCCGACCAGCGGGAGAGCGAGCAGTACTTC.

This rearrangement joins TRBV4-3 to TRBJ1-1, with D maybe TRBD1 (5 bases). The V end was cut by 0 bases, the J end by 0 bases, with 11 bases between. Germline lookup yields CDR1 LGHNA and CDR2 YSLEER. This CDR3 is 16 amino acids long. DNA of the CDR3: TGCGCCAGCAGCCAAGATTGGGACCTACTGAACACTGAAGCTTTCTTT. Translated: CASSQDWDLLNTEAFF.

The chain combines TRBV12-3 or TRBV12-4 with TRBJ2-7, with TRBD2 as a possible D gene (6 bases). Trimming cost V 5 bases and J 4 bases, with 15 bases left between them. The CDR3 is 14 residues long. The CDR3 loop reads CASSVGTFGYEQYF. The DNA for the CDR3 is TGTGCCAGCAGTGTCGGGACTTTCGGATACGAGCAGTACTTC.

This clonotype showed up just once. The genes are TRBV30 and TRBJ2-2; the D gene could be TRBD1 or TRBD2 (5 bases each). The CDR3 consists of 13 residues. Trimming took off 3 bases at V and 4 bases at J, with 9 bases between the two ends. Germline CDR1 is GTSNPN and CDR2 is SVGIG (reference sequence). CDR3 sequence: CAWRGAGTGELFF. In nucleotides, the CDR3 is TGTGCCTGGAGAGGGGCGGGCACCGGGGAGCTGTTTTTT.